This note documents a single T cell receptor (beta chain) sequence. Its antigen remains undetermined. Base-call qualities are not available, and no considerably larger clone is one nucleotide away. The CDR3 contains 17 residues, cysteine and phenylalanine counted. Only the CDR3 region is kept as DNA, spanning 51 bases read in frame from base 1. In the germline V gene (reference sequence), CDR1 corresponds to LGHDT and CDR2 to YNNKEL. Compared with germline, V lacks 0 bases and J lacks 0 bases; bases without a gene match: 5. To prepare the library, RT-PCR was applied. Sequencing took place on a NextSeq 550. The public reads were reprocessed in TCRdb via fastp at Q25 and MiXCR, keeping in-frame beta chains. Here each entry gathers all rows of one CDR3 protein and keeps the most common genes and DNA. The sample table holds about 960,000 distinct CDR3 sequences, of which around 17% were seen once. The ten largest clones take up roughly 6% of the sample.

The sample belongs to a study of patients and donors after allogeneic stem cell transplantation (TCRdb year 2020). The chain is encoded by TRBV3-1 joined to TRBJ2-1; TRBD2 aligns with 7 central bases. The TCR comes from a human donor who was either an allogeneic HSCT recipient or a stem cell or donor lymphocyte infusion donor (not recorded which). It is not recorded whose cells these are; they may come from a transplant donor. Sequenced input: blood, either unsorted or a sorted T cell fraction (not recorded which). The CDR3 reads CASSQDAGGSSYNEQFF. Here is the DNA: TGTGCCAGCAGCCAAGATGCCGGCGGGAGCTCCTACAATGAGCAGTTCTTC.